This TCR beta chain is from a study of vaccination and CD4 T cells after COVID-19. Treatment defined: approximately 9-day PBMC culture with coronavirus spike peptide pools or control peptides (ViraFEST assay). Scientists ran DNA taken from cultured CD4+ T cells through the Oncomine TCR Beta short-read assay for sequencing. TCRdb reprocessed the PCR reads via MiXCR and lists one record per CDR3 protein. Of roughly 20,000 distinct CDR3 sequences detected, around 78% appear once; the ten largest clones hold over 15%. As for this clonotype: Antigen: not known.

CDR3 length: 15 amino acids. V gene TRBV21-1 combines with J gene TRBJ1-2. TRBV21-1 is deemed a pseudogene. The sequenced sample was CD4+ T cells from blood, cultured in vitro, obtained after SARS-CoV-2 vaccination. The TCR sequence derives from a human donor who received a COVID-19 vaccine. The DNA for the CDR3 is TGTGCCAGCAGCCAAAGAACAACAGTGGAATTAGGCTACACCTTC. Its translation is CASSQRTTVELGYTF.